This T cell receptor (beta chain) was retrieved from a study of OX40 agonist ivuxolimab in advanced cancers. The study, taken as a whole, reports: Individuals who were partial responders at 0.1-3.0 mg/kg had clonal expansion that ranked among the lowest. Nonresponders, in some cases, also had low normalized T-cell clonal expansion.

Cycle 7 day 1, cycle 4 day 1, and baseline were the timepoints at which blood was sampled. Data came from immunoSEQ multiplex PCR; TCRdb stores just in-frame clones and leaves some out. The data hold around 57,000 clones, with 70% to 85% observed a single time. About this clone itself: Its antigen is still unknown.

The receptor's source is an adult with an advanced solid tumor such as melanoma, head and neck, liver or kidney cancer. The specimen was CD4+ or CD8+ T cells sorted from blood, collected in a trial of the OX40 agonist ivuxolimab.

The CDR3 DNA reads TGTGCCAGCAGCAAGACACAGGGGGTTTGCGGCTACACCTTC. It encodes CASSKTQGVCGYTF. The genes are TRBV21-1 and TRBJ1-2; TRBD1 reflects the table's D call only, with no check against the DNA. TRBV21-1 is recorded as a pseudogene. The CDR3 is 14 residues long.